This T cell receptor beta chain comes out of a study of neurological immune-mediated disorders. TCRdb passed the 5' RACE reads through MiXCR, listing each CDR3 protein once. The table shows about 43,000 distinct CDR3 sequences, with roughly 12% occurring only once. Germline V gene lookup returns CDR1 KGHDR and CDR2 SFDVKD. The CDR3 extends over 18 amino acids. V lost 4 bases, J lost 5 bases, and 12 bases stayed unmatched. There are many counts of this clonotype. The source is a female donor in good health. Material: PBMCs. The genes are TRBV24-1 and TRBJ2-1; TRBD2 agrees at 11 bases. CDR3 amino acids: CATSDSGTSGPPHNEQFF. CDR3 coding DNA: TGTGCCACCAGTGACTCCGGGACTAGCGGCCCCCCCCACAATGAGCAGTTCTTC.